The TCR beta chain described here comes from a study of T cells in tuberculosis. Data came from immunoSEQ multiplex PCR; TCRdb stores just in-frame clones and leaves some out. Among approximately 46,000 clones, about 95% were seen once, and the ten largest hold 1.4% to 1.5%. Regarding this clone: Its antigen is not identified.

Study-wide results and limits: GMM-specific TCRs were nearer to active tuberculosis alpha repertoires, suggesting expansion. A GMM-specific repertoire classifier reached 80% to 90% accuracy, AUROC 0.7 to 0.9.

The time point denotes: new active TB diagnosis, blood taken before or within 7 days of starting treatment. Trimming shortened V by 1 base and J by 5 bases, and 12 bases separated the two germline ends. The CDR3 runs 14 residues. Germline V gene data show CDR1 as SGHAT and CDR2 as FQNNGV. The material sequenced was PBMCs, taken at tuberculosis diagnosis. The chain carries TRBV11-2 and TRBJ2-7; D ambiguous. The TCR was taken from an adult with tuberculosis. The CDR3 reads CASSLASSFHEQYF. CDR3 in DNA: TGTGCCAGCAGCTTAGCGTCTAGTTTCCACGAGCAGTACTTC. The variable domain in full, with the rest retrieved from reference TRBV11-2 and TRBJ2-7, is EAGVAQSPRYKIIEKRQSVAFWCNPISGHATLYWYQQILGQGPKLLIQFQNNGVVDDSQLPKDRFSAERLKGVDSTLKIQPAKLEDSAVYLCASSLASSFHEQYFGPGTRLTVT.